This T cell receptor (beta chain) stems from a study of Graves' ophthalmopathy and Graves' hyperthyroidism. This clonotype has ten or more counts. TCR beta CDR3 regions were amplified from RNA transcripts. RT-PCR with HTBI primers came first, then second-round multiplex PCR. TCRdb fed the multiplex PCR reads into MiXCR, producing one record per CDR3 protein. The table has fewer than 650,000 distinct CDR3 sequences, approximately 21% seen once. CDR3 size: 14 residues. The ends were cut back, 5 bases at V and 3 bases at J, with 11 bases in the middle. CDR1 and CDR2 (germline): SNHLY, FYNNEI. The TCR was taken from a woman between 18 and 29 years old with stable Graves' hyperthyroidism. Some clones in this sample may be carry-over from other donors' samples. Sequencing was performed on peripheral blood. The chain combines TRBV2 with TRBJ1-3; no clear D. CDR3 nucleotides: TGTGCCAGCAGTCAATGGCTCCTTGGAAACACCATATATTTT. Its protein is CASSQWLLGNTIYF.